A selection of T cell receptor beta chains follows, all from one sample in a study of early T cells in non-severe SARS-CoV-2 infection. TCRdb reprocessed the 5' RACE reads via MiXCR and lists one record per CDR3 protein. The table has over 45,000 distinct CDR3 sequences, over 9.5% seen once. The sample taken for sequencing was whole blood. The origin of the receptors is an adult who was a healthcare worker with PCR-confirmed SARS-CoV-2 infection or an uninfected control (not recorded which). CDR3s leave out the opening cysteine and the closing phenylalanine or tryptophan. Fields, in order: J gene, clone size, V gene, CDR3 protein. Clone size appears in some rows only: once, few, many, or a class for an expanded clone.

J: TRBJ1-5
size: many
V: TRBV15
CDR3: ATSRTGATNQPQH

J: TRBJ2-5
size: -
V: TRBV20-1
CDR3: SAGTGPSETQY

J: TRBJ1-5
size: -
V: TRBV19
CDR3: ASTIDWTGFHQPQH

J: TRBJ2-3
size: many
V: TRBV6-2/TRBV6-3
CDR3: ASSFTGLAGGDTQY

J: TRBJ1-4
size: -
V: TRBV3-1
CDR3: ASSLGRKGPEKLF

J: TRBJ2-2
size: -
V: TRBV7-3
CDR3: ASSLQGRGTGELF

J: TRBJ2-1
size: -
V: TRBV6-1
CDR3: ASTSGRDEQF

J: TRBJ1-1
size: few
V: TRBV11-2
CDR3: ASSLHSNTEAF

J: TRBJ2-1
size: -
V: TRBV5-6
CDR3: ASSRTTSGISYNEQF

J: TRBJ1-2
size: many
V: TRBV4-2
CDR3: ASSQGDGNYGYT

J: TRBJ1-1
size: many
V: TRBV18
CDR3: ASAPSENTEAF

J: TRBJ2-1
size: few
V: TRBV7-2
CDR3: ASSPANEQF

J: TRBJ2-7
size: -
V: TRBV5-5
CDR3: ASRPTSGVTYEQY

J: TRBJ2-7
size: many
V: TRBV7-9
CDR3: ASSDTSAPVQY

J: TRBJ2-1
size: many
V: TRBV18
CDR3: ASSPDLGVNEQF

J: TRBJ1-1
size: many
V: TRBV5-1
CDR3: ASSPTVGNTEAF

J: TRBJ1-6
size: -
V: TRBV12-3/TRBV12-4
CDR3: ASSQSSGTLNSPLH

J: TRBJ2-1
size: few
V: TRBV11-1
CDR3: ASRRKTGGAGEQF

J: TRBJ2-3
size: -
V: TRBV7-2
CDR3: ASSSLGLIATDTQY

J: TRBJ2-7
size: -
V: TRBV10-3
CDR3: AISETRTGAPYEQY

J: TRBJ2-3
size: many
V: TRBV6-2/TRBV6-3
CDR3: ASSYRDTSPSPIDTQY

J: TRBJ1-3
size: few
V: TRBV15
CDR3: ATSRDPGEGLPGNTIY

J: TRBJ2-1
size: few
V: TRBV20-1
CDR3: SARGPNHGQF

J: TRBJ1-4
size: -
V: TRBV4-3
CDR3: ASSPLGRDNEKLF

J: TRBJ2-2
size: -
V: TRBV5-1
CDR3: ASSLPLTGELF

J: TRBJ1-4
size: -
V: TRBV6-5
CDR3: ASSPSGGDEKLF

J: TRBJ2-5
size: -
V: TRBV6-5
CDR3: ASSSLGQTETQY

J: TRBJ2-2
size: -
V: TRBV30
CDR3: AWSSGGTRGPGELF

J: TRBJ1-1
size: -
V: TRBV9
CDR3: ASSARQYTEAF

J: TRBJ2-3
size: many
V: TRBV9
CDR3: ASSLAGGTTDTQY

J: TRBJ1-1
size: many
V: TRBV5-1
CDR3: ASSRTGVNTKAF

J: TRBJ1-4
size: -
V: TRBV7-9
CDR3: ASSSWPAEKLF

J: TRBJ1-2
size: many
V: TRBV7-9
CDR3: ASSSGGEAGYT

J: TRBJ2-1
size: few
V: TRBV7-2
CDR3: ASSPSSFYNEQF

J: TRBJ2-3
size: many
V: TRBV5-1
CDR3: ASRTGGSTDTQY

J: TRBJ1-3
size: -
V: TRBV6-6
CDR3: ASSYGQGGNTIY

J: TRBJ1-2
size: many
V: TRBV19
CDR3: ATDKGQGGYGYT

J: TRBJ1-1
size: -
V: TRBV7-7
CDR3: ASSLDVNTEAF

J: TRBJ1-2
size: -
V: TRBV20-1
CDR3: SAAKGALSYGYT

J: TRBJ2-1
size: many
V: TRBV3-1
CDR3: ASSLSWGTAYNEQF

J: TRBJ1-4
size: -
V: TRBV10-3
CDR3: AISAGTANEKLF

J: TRBJ2-1
size: -
V: TRBV2
CDR3: ASSGYDEQF

J: TRBJ2-3
size: -
V: TRBV20-1
CDR3: SASGRKFGDTQY

J: TRBJ2-7
size: many
V: TRBV30
CDR3: AWRVRDRDVNEQY